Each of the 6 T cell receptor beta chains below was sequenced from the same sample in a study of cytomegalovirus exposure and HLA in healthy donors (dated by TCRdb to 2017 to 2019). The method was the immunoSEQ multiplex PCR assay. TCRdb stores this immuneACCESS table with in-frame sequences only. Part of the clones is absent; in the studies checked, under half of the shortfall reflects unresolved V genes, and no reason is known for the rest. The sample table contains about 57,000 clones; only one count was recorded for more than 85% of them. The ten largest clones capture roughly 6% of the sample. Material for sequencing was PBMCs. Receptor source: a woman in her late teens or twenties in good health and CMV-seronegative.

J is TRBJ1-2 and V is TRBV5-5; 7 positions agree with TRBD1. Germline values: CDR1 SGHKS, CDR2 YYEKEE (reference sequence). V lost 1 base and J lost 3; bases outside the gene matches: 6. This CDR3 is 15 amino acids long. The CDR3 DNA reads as TGTGCCAGCAGCTTGAATACAGGGGAATACTATGGCTACACCTTC. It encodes CASSLNTGEYYGYTF.

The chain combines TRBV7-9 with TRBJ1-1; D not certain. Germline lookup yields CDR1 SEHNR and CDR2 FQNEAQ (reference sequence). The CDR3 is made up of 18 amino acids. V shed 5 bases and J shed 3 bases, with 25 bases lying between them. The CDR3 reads CASSPEGEGGRADTEAFF. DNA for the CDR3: TGTGCCAGCAGCCCCGAAGGTGAAGGAGGGCGGGCAGACACTGAAGCTTTCTTT.

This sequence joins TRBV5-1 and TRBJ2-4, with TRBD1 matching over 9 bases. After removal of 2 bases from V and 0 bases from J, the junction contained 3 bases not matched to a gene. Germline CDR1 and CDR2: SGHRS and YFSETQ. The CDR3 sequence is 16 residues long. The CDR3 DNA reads TGCGCCAGCAGCTTAGGGACAGGGCGAGCCAAAAACATTCAGTACTTC. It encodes CASSLGTGRAKNIQYF.

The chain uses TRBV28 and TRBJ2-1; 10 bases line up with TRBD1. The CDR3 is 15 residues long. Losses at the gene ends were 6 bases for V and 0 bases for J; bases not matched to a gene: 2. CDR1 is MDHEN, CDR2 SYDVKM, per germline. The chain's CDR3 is CASRTGGGSYNEQFF. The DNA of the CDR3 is TGTGCCAGCAGGACAGGGGGCGGCTCCTACAATGAGCAGTTCTTC.

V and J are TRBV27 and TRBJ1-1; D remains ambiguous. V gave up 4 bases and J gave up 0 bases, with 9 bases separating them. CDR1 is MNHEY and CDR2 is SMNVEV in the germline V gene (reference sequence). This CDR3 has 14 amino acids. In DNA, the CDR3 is TGTGCCAGCAGTTCTGGAGTGTTGAACACTGAAGCTTTCTTT. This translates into CASSSGVLNTEAFF.

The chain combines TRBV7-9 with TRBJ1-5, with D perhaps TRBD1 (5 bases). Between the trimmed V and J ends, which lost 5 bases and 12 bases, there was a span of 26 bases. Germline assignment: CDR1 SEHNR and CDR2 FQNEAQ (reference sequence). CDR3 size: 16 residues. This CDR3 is CASSPSGGSGVLGQHF. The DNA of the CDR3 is TGTGCCAGCAGCCCATCGGGGGGGTCGGGAGTTTTGGGCCAGCATTTT.